This T cell receptor beta chain is from a study of T cell responses to AZD1222 COVID-19 vaccine (dated by TCRdb to about 2021). About the full investigation: TCR sequencing covered roughly 230 trial participants: 200 to 220 given two doses of AZD1222 and 26 given two doses of MenACWY control vaccine. Trial participants were enrolled into age subgroups of 18-55, 56-69 and 70-plus years, which contained approximately 150, 28 and 58 TCR-sequenced participants, respectively.

Points the paper makes about the study in general: Spike-specific TCR breadth and depth rose significantly after two AZD1222 doses compared with day 0 and with MenACWY recipients. Most participants were white British and females outnumbered males, and the authors suggested that clonal diversity may have been underestimated. No day 14 peak-response samples were available, so repertoires were characterized only after the peak T cell response. In the small 56-69-year group, the increase in depth fell short of significance, most likely because of low power. Vaccine-associated CD4 TCRs spanned the whole spike protein, with dominant responses in regions 160-218 and 743-854. Conclusions about previously exposed vaccinees are limited because only six or seven AZD1222 recipients were SARS-CoV-2 seropositive at baseline. Reportedly, close to half of the unique spike-specific TCRs recognized epitopes lying outside the regions that are mutated in the B.1.351 and B.1.1.7 variants.

Reading from cysteine to phenylalanine, the CDR3 counts 13 amino acids. Of all the DNA, just the CDR3 is kept, 39 bases in frame from base 1. CDR1 LNHDA and CDR2 SQIVND were looked up in the germline V gene (reference sequence). The junction carries 8 bases between V and J, which are trimmed by 3 bases and 5 bases respectively. The CDR3 regions of human TCRbeta chains were analyzed by immunosequencing. Per the original workflow: TCRs in the repertoires were matched against a reference library of SARS-CoV-2-specific TCRs that had been generated with the MIRA antigen-specificity platform. Breadth was defined as the fraction of unique TCRs that were SARS-CoV-2-associated. Depth was defined as the fraction of total T cells that were SARS-CoV-2-associated. Each spike-specific TCR was assigned to its reactive spike region and to a CD4 or CD8 class using the MIRA data. Log10-transformed breadth and depth values were compared by one-way ANOVA with Sidak's multiple comparisons tests. The table was pulled from immuneACCESS by TCRdb, which kept in-frame rearrangements only. Such tables lose some clones; where checked, under half of the loss comes from unresolved V genes, and the rest has no known cause. Clone size and the V and J calls come from that table; the DNA yielded D and trimming. For this sample the table gives 100,000 to 120,000 clones, of which roughly 90% were detected only once. Jointly, the top ten make up 3.1% of the sample.

In the case of this clone: Which antigen it targets is not known. No base quality information exists; no much larger clone differs at one position.

The time point label, read with the paper, signifies: baseline before first vaccination. This specimen's treatment or condition label, per the study, means: meningococcal conjugate vaccine given as trial control. The vaccinee samples were drawn from two UK trials, COV001 and COV002, one of which was a single-blind randomized controlled phase 2/3 trial testing AZD1222 (ChAdOx1 nCoV-19) in healthy adults. For TCRbeta chain sequencing, PBMC samples from trial participants were taken at day 0 and at day 28 after the second dose. Recombination connected TRBV19 to TRBJ1-5, with the D gene call left open. The receptor was derived from an adult in good health. Sample: peripheral blood, taken on day 0 of MenACWY control vaccination. The CDR3 in this case is CASSIFEDQPQHF. The nucleotides are TGTGCCAGTAGTATTTTTGAGGATCAGCCCCAGCATTTT.